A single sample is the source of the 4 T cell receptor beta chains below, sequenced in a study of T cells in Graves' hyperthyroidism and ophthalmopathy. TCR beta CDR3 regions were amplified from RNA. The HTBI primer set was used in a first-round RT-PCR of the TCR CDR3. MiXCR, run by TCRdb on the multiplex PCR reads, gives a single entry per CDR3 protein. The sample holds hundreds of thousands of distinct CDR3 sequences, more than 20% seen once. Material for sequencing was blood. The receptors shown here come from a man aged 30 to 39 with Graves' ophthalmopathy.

CDR3 nucleotide sequence: TGTGCCAGCAGAATGGGGGGCGAGGTTGAAAAACTGTTTTTT. This codes for CASRMGGEVEKLFF. V and J are TRBV7-9 and TRBJ1-4, with D tentatively TRBD1 (6 bases). Germline CDR1 SEHNR, CDR2 FQNEAQ (reference sequence). Trimming pared 6 bases from V and 7 bases from J, leaving 15 bases between. The length of the CDR3 is 14 residues.

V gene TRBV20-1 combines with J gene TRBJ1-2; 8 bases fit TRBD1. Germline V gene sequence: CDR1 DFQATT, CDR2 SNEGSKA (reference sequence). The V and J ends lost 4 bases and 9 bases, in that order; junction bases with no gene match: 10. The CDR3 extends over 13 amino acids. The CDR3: CSANGQGVSRYTF. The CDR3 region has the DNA TGCAGTGCTAACGGACAGGGCGTTTCTCGCTACACCTTC.

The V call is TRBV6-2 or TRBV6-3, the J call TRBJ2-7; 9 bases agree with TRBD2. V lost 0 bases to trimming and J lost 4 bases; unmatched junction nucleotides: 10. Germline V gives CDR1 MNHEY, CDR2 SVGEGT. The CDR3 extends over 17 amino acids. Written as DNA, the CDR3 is TGTGCCAGCAGTTACTCCCTGCTGACTAGCGGCTCATACGAGCAGTACTTC. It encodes CASSYSLLTSGSYEQYF.

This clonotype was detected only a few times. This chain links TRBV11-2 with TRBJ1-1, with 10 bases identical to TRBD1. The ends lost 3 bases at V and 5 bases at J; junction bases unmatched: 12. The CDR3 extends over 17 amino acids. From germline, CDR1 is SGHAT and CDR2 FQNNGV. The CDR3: CASSFRLPGQGRTEAFF. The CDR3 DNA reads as TGTGCCAGCAGCTTCCGATTACCGGGACAGGGGAGGACTGAAGCTTTCTTT. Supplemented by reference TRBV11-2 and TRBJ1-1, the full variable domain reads EAGVAQSPRYKIIEKRQSVAFWCNPISGHATLYWYQQILGQGPKLLIQFQNNGVVDDSQLPKDRFSAERLKGVDSTLKIQPAKLEDSAVYLCASSFRLPGQGRTEAFFGQGTRLTVV.